The 30 T cell receptor beta chains below all came from one sample that was sequenced in a study of metastatic and nonmetastatic thyroid tumors. TCRdb redid the clone calls on the PCR reads using MiXCR. The table lists about 40,000 clones, 11% of them singletons. The entire patient cohort was treatment-naive prior to thyroid surgery. Sequencing input: blood. These receptors originate from a female donor with papillary thyroid cancer or a benign thyroid nodule (not recorded which). Some clones in this sample may be carry-over from other donors' samples.

This chain links TRBV28 with TRBJ1-5, with D hard to call. V shed 5 bases and J shed 9 bases, with 14 bases lying between them. The CDR3 covers 13 residues. Germline lookup yields CDR1 MDHEN and CDR2 SYDVKM. CDR3 nucleotide sequence: TGTGCCAGCAGTCCGGGTAGTGTGCTGCCCCAGCATTTT. This gives the protein CASSPGSVLPQHF.

Ten or more counts support this clone. The chain joins TRBV6-1 to TRBJ1-1; D is uncertain. The CDR3 is 10 residues long. With 8 bases removed from V and 3 bases from J, the gap between germline ends came to 4 bases. The germline CDR1 and CDR2 sequences are MNHNS and SASEGT. The CDR3 loop is CASVYTEAFF. The CDR3 DNA reads as TGTGCCAGCGTCTACACTGAAGCTTTCTTT.

This clone was seen at least ten times. The V call is TRBV12-3 or TRBV12-4, the J call TRBJ2-2; 8 nucleotides match TRBD2. This CDR3 contains 14 residues. The V segment lost 6 bases and the J segment 2 bases; nucleotides outside the gene matches: 2. The CDR3 sequence: CASRLADNTGELFF. CDR3 coding DNA: TGTGCCAGCAGACTAGCGGACAACACCGGGGAGCTGTTTTTT.

In its sample, this clone was seen a few times. The CDR3 spells CASRDMGTYTEAFF. The CDR3 DNA reads TGTGCCAGCCGGGACATGGGAACCTACACTGAAGCTTTCTTT. V usage is TRBV2 and J usage is TRBJ1-1; TRBD1 might be the D (6 bases). CDR1 and CDR2 from the germline V gene are SNHLY and FYNNEI. Trimming pared 8 bases from V and 3 bases from J, leaving 16 bases between. CDR3 length equals 14 residues.

This clone was seen repeatedly, ten times or more. This chain joins TRBV12-3 or TRBV12-4 and TRBJ2-7, with D perhaps TRBD1 or TRBD2 (5 bases each). Deletions cut 7 bases from V and 2 bases from J, with 12 bases between. The CDR3 spans 13 residues. The CDR3 protein is CASTRDPAYEQYF. CDR3 DNA: TGTGCCAGCACACGGGACCCGGCCTACGAGCAGTACTTC.

This clone was detected a few times. A much larger clone lies a single base off, so this may be a read error. This sample also contains other DNA sequences that code for the same CDR3. The chain uses TRBV15 and TRBJ1-2; no definite D call. V was shortened by 0 bases and J by 3 bases, with 2 bases between the two germline ends. This CDR3 has 12 residues. Germline values: CDR1 LNHNV, CDR2 YYDKDF (reference sequence). Here the CDR3 DNA reads TGTGCCACCAGCAGAGACGACTATGGCTACACCTTC. It is translated as CATSRDDYGYTF. The whole variable domain, filled in from reference TRBV15 and TRBJ1-2, reads DAMVIQNPRYQVTQFGKPVTLSCSQTLNHNVMYWYQQKSSQAPKLLFHYYDKDFNNEADTPDNFQSRRPNTSFCFLDIRSPGLGDTAMYLCATSRDDYGYTFGSGTRLTVV.

This clone was recorded many times. The rearrangement uses TRBV2 and TRBJ1-5; D remains unclear. The CDR3 covers 14 residues. Trimming left V 3 bases short and J 2 bases short, with 8 bases between. Germline V lookup: CDR1 SNHLY, CDR2 FYNNEI. CDR3 region: CASSEGSRNQPQHF. The CDR3 DNA is TGTGCCAGCAGTGAGGGTTCTCGCAATCAGCCCCAGCATTTT. Supplemented by reference TRBV2 and TRBJ1-5, the full variable domain reads EPEVTQTPSHQVTQMGQEVILRCVPISNHLYFYWYRQILGQKVEFLVSFYNNEISEKSEIFDDQFSVERPDGSNFTLKIRSTKLEDSAMYFCASSEGSRNQPQHFGDGTRLSIL.

There are many counts of this clone. The V and J genes are TRBV7-8 and TRBJ1-5; no clear D. Trimming shortened V by 5 bases and J by 4 bases, and 9 bases separated the two germline ends. Germline V gives CDR1 SGHVS, CDR2 FQNEAQ. The CDR3 length is 13 residues. The CDR3 protein is CASSRDSNQPQHF. In nucleotides, the CDR3 is TGTGCCAGCAGCAGGGATTCTAATCAGCCCCAGCATTTT.

The chain employs TRBV11-2 and TRBJ2-2; 9 nucleotides line up with TRBD2. Germline values: CDR1 SGHAT, CDR2 FQNNGV. V lost 3 bases, J lost 8 bases, and 7 bases stayed unmatched. The CDR3 consists of 15 residues. CDR3 in amino acids: CASSLVAGDIGELFF. The CDR3 coding sequence is TGTGCCAGCAGCTTGGTAGCGGGAGACATAGGGGAGCTGTTTTTT.

In this sample, this clone turned up many times. The gene calls are TRBV5-1 and TRBJ1-1, with a possible D match to TRBD1 (6 bases). V dropped 5 bases and J dropped 2 bases, with 13 bases sitting between them. The CDR3 runs to 14 residues. CDR1 is SGHRS and CDR2 is YFSETQ in the germline V gene. CDR3 nucleotides: TGCGCCAGCAGTTCCGAACAGGGTAACACTGAAGCTTTCTTT. It codes for CASSSEQGNTEAFF.

A word on this clone: This may be a read error: a much more frequent sequence differs by one nucleotide. Other DNA sequences of this sample code for an identical CDR3. V usage is TRBV5-1 and J usage is TRBJ2-5; 12 bases are shared with TRBD1. Germline CDR1 and CDR2: SGHRS and YFSETQ. Trimming at V came to 3 bases and at J to 5 bases, leaving 5 bases not matched to a gene. The CDR3 covers 15 residues. CDR3 amino acids: CASSSEGQGAETQYF. CDR3 DNA sequence: TGCGCCAGCAGCTCTGAGGGACAGGGGGCTGAGACCCAGTACTTC.

This clone came up many times. The J gene is TRBJ2-7, the V gene TRBV6-1; 9 bases map to TRBD2. The CDR3 covers 15 residues. V shed 6 bases and J 2 bases; nucleotides not matched to a gene: 8. The germline V gene has CDR1 MNHNS and CDR2 SASEGT. The CDR3 DNA reads TGTGCCAGCAGGTTGACTAGCGGCAACCCCTACGAGCAGTACTTC. Encoded protein: CASRLTSGNPYEQYF.

The chain carries TRBV27 and TRBJ1-1; D is perhaps TRBD1 (6 bases). V dropped 10 bases and J dropped 3 bases, with 21 bases sitting between them. The CDR3 extends over 15 amino acids. Germline assignment: CDR1 MNHEY and CDR2 SMNVEV (reference sequence). CDR3 DNA sequence: TGTGCCAACACCCCGAGTGGGGGCTGGGACACTGAAGCTTTCTTT. It codes for CANTPSGGWDTEAFF.

This clone was counted at least ten times. V is TRBV2 and J is TRBJ1-6, with 8 bases identical to TRBD1. Germline V CDR1 and CDR2: SNHLY, FYNNEI. Germline trimming cut 3 bases from V and 7 bases from J; bases unmatched to any gene: 5. The CDR3 covers 15 residues. CDR3 DNA: TGTGCCAGCAGTGACAGGGGGCCAAGCAATTCACCCCTCCACTTT. Its protein product is CASSDRGPSNSPLHF.

At least ten counts were recorded for this clone. The chain recombines TRBV20-1 with TRBJ1-3; D is perhaps TRBD1 (6 bases). This CDR3 region has 15 residues. Deletions cut 6 bases from V and 4 bases from J, with 19 bases between. The germline V gene has CDR1 DFQATT and CDR2 SNEGSKA (reference sequence). In DNA form, the CDR3 reads TGCAGTGCGACCCGAACAGGGAGGTCAGGAAACACCATATATTTT. Translating it yields CSATRTGRSGNTIYF.

This clone has ten or more counts. This rearrangement joins TRBV7-9 to TRBJ2-2; 7 bases line up with TRBD1. Germline V gene data show CDR1 as SEHNR and CDR2 as FQNEAQ (reference sequence). The V segment lost 3 bases and the J segment 6 bases; nucleotides outside the gene matches: 4. The CDR3 has 14 residues. CDR3 amino acids: CASSFDRVSGELFF. CDR3 sequence (DNA): TGTGCCAGCAGCTTTGACAGGGTGTCCGGGGAGCTGTTTTTT.

This clone was recorded many times. The chain combines TRBV20-1 with TRBJ2-3; 8 bases are shared with TRBD1. This CDR3 is built from 17 residues. J gave up 0 bases and V 0 bases, and 8 bases lay outside the gene matches. In germline, CDR1 is DFQATT, CDR2 SNEGSKA (reference sequence). The CDR3 nucleotides read TGCAGTGCTAGAGACGTATGGACAGGGTTTAGCACAGATACGCAGTATTTT. It encodes CSARDVWTGFSTDTQYF.

This clone has ten or more counts. The chain is built from TRBV2 and TRBJ2-5; D is unresolved. Germline-derived CDR1 and CDR2 are SNHLY and FYNNEI. The CDR3 consists of 13 residues. Trimming took 3 bases from V and 0 from J, leaving 5 bases between them. CDR3 residues: CASSDGYQETQYF. DNA of the CDR3: TGTGCCAGCAGTGACGGGTACCAAGAGACCCAGTACTTC.

This clone was detected many times. The chain uses TRBV27 and TRBJ2-3; perhaps TRBD2 as D (7 bases). Germline V gene sequence: CDR1 MNHEY, CDR2 SMNVEV (reference sequence). The V gene lost 2 bases and the J gene lost 2 bases, with 14 bases spanning the gap. The CDR3 has 16 amino acids. The CDR3, as DNA: TGTGCCAGCAGTTTAATCTCGGGGGGCAACACAGATACGCAGTATTTT. It yields the protein CASSLISGGNTDTQYF.

Comment on this clone: It may be a read error: a sequence one base away is much more abundant. The chain carries TRBV5-4 and TRBJ1-4, with D maybe TRBD1 (5 bases). CDR3 length equals 12 residues. Germline V gives CDR1 SGHNT, CDR2 YYREEE (reference sequence). The CDR3 spells CASILQGEKLFF. The CDR3 DNA reads as TGTGCCAGCATCTTGCAGGGTGAAAAACTGTTTTTT.

In its sample, this clone was seen many times. The chain recombines TRBV2 with TRBJ1-6; TRBD1 matches 8 bases. The CDR3 has 16 amino acids. With V trimmed by 7 bases and J by 1 base, 6 bases remained unmatched. Germline lookup yields CDR1 SNHLY and CDR2 FYNNEI. The CDR3 reads CASNSGQGSYNSPLHF. The DNA of the CDR3 is TGTGCCAGCAATTCTGGACAGGGTTCCTATAATTCACCCCTCCACTTT.

This clone was seen many times. J is TRBJ1-2 and V is TRBV5-1; D not certain. CDR3 size: 14 residues. Germline loops: CDR1 SGHRS, CDR2 YFSETQ. V was pared by 0 bases and J by 4 bases, with 10 bases between. DNA of the CDR3: TGCGCCAGCAGCTTGGGCGAGGGAGTCTATGGCTACACCTTC. Its protein product is CASSLGEGVYGYTF.

The sample holds many counts of this clone. The V call is TRBV7-3, the J call TRBJ1-1, with 10 bases fitting TRBD1. Germline V CDR1 and CDR2: SGHTA, FQGTGA. With 5 bases clipped from V and 11 bases from J, the junction kept 5 bases outside the gene matches. This CDR3 comprises 12 residues. This CDR3 is CASSDPGQGAFF. In DNA form, the CDR3 reads TGTGCCAGCAGCGACCCGGGACAGGGGGCTTTCTTT. The entire variable domain, with the rest obtained from reference TRBV7-3 and TRBJ1-1, is as follows: GAGVSQTPSNKVTEKGKYVELRCDPISGHTALYWYRQSLGQGPEFLIYFQGTGAADDSGLPNDRFFAVRPEGSVSTLKIQRTERGDSAVYLCASSDPGQGAFFGQGTRLTVV.

This clone occurred many times. This chain connects TRBV6-2 or TRBV6-3 to TRBJ1-5; TRBD1 matches 9 bases. J lost 4 bases, V lost 2 bases, and 12 bases had no gene match. Looked up from germline, CDR1 is MNHEY and CDR2 is SVGEGT. The CDR3 is made up of 18 amino acids. For the CDR3, the DNA is TGTGCCAGCAGTTACCAGCAAGGACAGGGGCGTTTTAATCAGCCCCAGCATTTT. Protein: CASSYQQGQGRFNQPQHF.

This clone has ten or more counts. V gene TRBV5-4 combines with J gene TRBJ2-5; D ambiguous. The V end was cut by 0 bases, the J end by 1 base, with 7 bases between. Germline V gene lookup returns CDR1 SGHNT and CDR2 YYREEE (reference sequence). This CDR3 has 14 amino acids. DNA for the CDR3: TGTGCCAGCAGCTTGGCCCAGGTCCAAGAGACCCAGTACTTC. Residues: CASSLAQVQETQYF. The full variable domain, completed using reference TRBV5-4 and TRBJ2-5, is ETGVTQSPTHLIKTRGQQVTLRCSSQSGHNTVSWYQQALGQGPQFIFQYYREEENGRGNFPPRFSGLQFPNYSSELNVNALELDDSALYLCASSLAQVQETQYFGPGTRLLVL.

This clone came up many times. The chain recombines TRBV5-6 with TRBJ2-7; 10 bases match TRBD2. Trimming took 0 bases from V and 1 from J; bases not matched to a gene: 7. The CDR3 loop spans 17 amino acids. Germline V CDR1 and CDR2: SGHDT, YYEEEE. The CDR3 sequence: CASSLELAGVRSYEQYF. The CDR3 bases are TGTGCCAGCAGCTTGGAGCTAGCGGGAGTAAGGTCCTACGAGCAGTACTTC.

The rearrangement links TRBV9 to TRBJ2-3; TRBD2 agrees at 10 bases. Germline CDR1 and CDR2: SGDLS and YYNGEE. CDR3 length equals 16 residues. Trimming cost V 3 bases and J 4 bases; bases outside gene matches: 8. As DNA, the CDR3 is TGTGCCAGCAGCGCACTAGCGGGATGGGAGTCAGATACGCAGTATTTT. Translation: CASSALAGWESDTQYF.

This clone was seen many times. The chain uses TRBV27 and TRBJ1-2, with 8 bases fitting TRBD1. V lost 4 bases and J lost 8; bases outside the gene matches: 6. The germline gives CDR1 MNHEY, CDR2 SMNVEV (reference sequence). There are 13 residues in the CDR3. As DNA, the CDR3 is TGTGCCAGCAGTTCAGGGGGCGCCGGGGGCTACACCTTC. Translation: CASSSGGAGGYTF.

This clone was seen repeatedly, ten times or more. The genes are TRBV29-1 and TRBJ1-1; D remains unclear. Germline V gives CDR1 SQVTM, CDR2 ANQGSEA. The CDR3 contains 13 residues. Trimming took off 5 bases at V and 0 bases at J, with 10 bases between the two ends. For the CDR3, the DNA is TGCAGCGTTTCAGCCTTGATGAACACTGAAGCTTTCTTT. The encoded protein is CSVSALMNTEAFF.

Judged by abundance, this clone is medium-sized. The rearrangement uses TRBV11-2 and TRBJ1-3; D unclear. This CDR3 contains 14 residues. Germline V gene sequence: CDR1 SGHAT, CDR2 FQNNGV. The V end lost 7 bases, the J end lost 1 base, and 11 bases lay between the germline ends. Here the CDR3 DNA reads TGTGCCAGCATTGGAGGTCGTTCTGGAAACACCATATATTTT. It is translated as CASIGGRSGNTIYF.